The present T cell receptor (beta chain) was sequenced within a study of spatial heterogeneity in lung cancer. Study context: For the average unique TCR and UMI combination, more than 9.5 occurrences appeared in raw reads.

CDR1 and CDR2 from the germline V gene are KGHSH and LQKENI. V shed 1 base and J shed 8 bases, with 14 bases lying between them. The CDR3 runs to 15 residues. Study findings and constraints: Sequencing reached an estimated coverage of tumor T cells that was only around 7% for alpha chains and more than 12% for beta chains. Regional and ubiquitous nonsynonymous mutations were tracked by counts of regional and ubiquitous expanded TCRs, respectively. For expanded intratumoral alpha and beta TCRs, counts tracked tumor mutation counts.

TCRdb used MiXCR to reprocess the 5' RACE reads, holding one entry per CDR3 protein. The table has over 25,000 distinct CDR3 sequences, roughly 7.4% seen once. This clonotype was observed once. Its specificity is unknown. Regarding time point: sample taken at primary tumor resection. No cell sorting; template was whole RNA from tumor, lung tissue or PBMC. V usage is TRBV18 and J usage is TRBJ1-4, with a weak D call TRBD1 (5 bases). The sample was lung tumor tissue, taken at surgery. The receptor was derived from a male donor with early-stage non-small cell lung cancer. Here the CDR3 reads CASSPRRDDWEKLFF. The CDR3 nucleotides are TGTGCCAGCTCACCACGCCGGGACGATTGGGAAAAACTGTTTTTT.